This TCR beta chain was documented in a study of blood T cells in healthy people across ages. Study-wide background: About one barcoded beta molecule per two T cells came from capture by template switching.

About this clonotype itself: The antigen is not known.

Germline CDR1 reads LGHNA; CDR2 reads YNFKEQ. The CDR3 is made up of 16 amino acids. V trimming: 5 bases; J trimming: 6 bases; junction bases outside the gene matches: 7. PCR was performed a second time for about 7 to 11 cycles using a sample-barcoded 5' primer and a J-beta primer mix. Each cDNA molecule carried a tag from a template-switch adaptor that contained 12 random nucleotides. MiXCR, run by TCRdb on the 5' RACE reads, gives a single entry per CDR3 protein. This repertoire shows more than 1.4 million distinct CDR3 sequences, around 39% found once; its top ten account for 7% to 9.5%. Notes on the study in general: When set beside aged donors, long-lived donors presented more naive CD4+ cells and higher diversity.

Donors were healthy Caucasian individuals from Russia aged about 6 to 90. The chain recombines TRBV4-2 with TRBJ2-1, with 13 bases that match TRBD2. This TCR came from a woman between 18 and 30 years old in good health. Sequencing input: blood. CDR3 DNA sequence: TGTGCCAGCAGCTTGACCGGGACTAGCGGGACCAATGAGCAGTTCTTC. This translates into CASSLTGTSGTNEQFF.